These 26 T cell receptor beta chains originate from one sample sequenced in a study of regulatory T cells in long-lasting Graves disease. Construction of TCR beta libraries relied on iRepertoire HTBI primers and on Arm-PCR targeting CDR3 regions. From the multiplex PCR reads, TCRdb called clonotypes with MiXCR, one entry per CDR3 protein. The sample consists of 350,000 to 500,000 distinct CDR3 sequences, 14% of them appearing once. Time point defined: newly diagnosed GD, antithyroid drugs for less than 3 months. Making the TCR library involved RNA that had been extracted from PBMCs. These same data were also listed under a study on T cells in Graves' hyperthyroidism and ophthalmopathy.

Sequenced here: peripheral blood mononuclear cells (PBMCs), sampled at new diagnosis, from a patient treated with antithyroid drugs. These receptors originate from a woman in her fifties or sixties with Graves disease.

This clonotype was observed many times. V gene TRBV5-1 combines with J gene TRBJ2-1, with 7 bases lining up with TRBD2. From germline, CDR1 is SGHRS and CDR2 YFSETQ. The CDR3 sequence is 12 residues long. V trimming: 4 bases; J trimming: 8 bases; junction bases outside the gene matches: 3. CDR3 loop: CASSRTRDEQFF. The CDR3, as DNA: TGCGCCAGCAGCAGGACTAGAGATGAGCAGTTCTTC.

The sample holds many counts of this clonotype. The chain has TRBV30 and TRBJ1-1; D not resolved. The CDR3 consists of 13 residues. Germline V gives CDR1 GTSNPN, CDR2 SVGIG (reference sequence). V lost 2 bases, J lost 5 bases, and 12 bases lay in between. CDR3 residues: CAWSYYSGTEAFF. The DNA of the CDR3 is TGTGCCTGGAGTTACTACTCAGGAACTGAAGCTTTCTTT.

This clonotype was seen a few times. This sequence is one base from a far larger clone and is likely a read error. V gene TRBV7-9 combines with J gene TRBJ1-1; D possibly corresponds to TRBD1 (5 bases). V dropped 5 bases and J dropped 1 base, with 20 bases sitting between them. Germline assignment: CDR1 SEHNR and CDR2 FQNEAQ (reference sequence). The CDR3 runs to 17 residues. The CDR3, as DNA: TGTGCCAGCAGCGCCGGACAAGGCAAGACTACGAACACTGAAGCTTTCTTT. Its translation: CASSAGQGKTTNTEAFF. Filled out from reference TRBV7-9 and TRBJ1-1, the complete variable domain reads DTGVSQNPRHKITKRGQNVTFRCDPISEHNRLYWYRQTLGQGPEFLTYFQNEAQLEKSRLLSDRFSAERPKGSFSTLEIQRTEQGDSAMYLCASSAGQGKTTNTEAFFGQGTRLTVV.

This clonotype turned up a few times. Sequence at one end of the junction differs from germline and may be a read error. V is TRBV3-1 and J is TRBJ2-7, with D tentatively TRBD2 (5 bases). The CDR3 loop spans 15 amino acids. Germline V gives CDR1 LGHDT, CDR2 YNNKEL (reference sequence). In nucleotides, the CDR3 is TGTGCCAGCAGGCAAGGCGCGGGTGTCATTTACGAGCAGTACTTC. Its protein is CASRQGAGVIYEQYF.

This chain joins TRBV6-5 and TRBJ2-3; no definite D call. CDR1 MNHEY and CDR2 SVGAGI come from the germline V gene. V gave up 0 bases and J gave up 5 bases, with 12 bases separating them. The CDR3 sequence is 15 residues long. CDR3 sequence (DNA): TGTGCCAGCAGTTACTCGAATGTGCTTGGAGATACGCAGTATTTT. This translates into CASSYSNVLGDTQYF.

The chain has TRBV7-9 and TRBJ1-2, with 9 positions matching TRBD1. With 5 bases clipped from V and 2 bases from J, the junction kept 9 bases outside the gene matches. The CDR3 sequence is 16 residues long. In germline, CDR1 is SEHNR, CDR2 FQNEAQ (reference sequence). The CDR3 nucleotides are TGTGCCAGCAGCCTGATCGGGACAGGGACGAACTATGGCTACACCTTC. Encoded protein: CASSLIGTGTNYGYTF.

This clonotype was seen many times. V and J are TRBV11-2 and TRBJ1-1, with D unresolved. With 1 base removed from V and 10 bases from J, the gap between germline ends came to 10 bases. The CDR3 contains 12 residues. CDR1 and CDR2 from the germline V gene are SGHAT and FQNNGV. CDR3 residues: CASSLGWASAFF. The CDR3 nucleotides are TGTGCCAGCAGCTTAGGTTGGGCTTCAGCTTTCTTT.

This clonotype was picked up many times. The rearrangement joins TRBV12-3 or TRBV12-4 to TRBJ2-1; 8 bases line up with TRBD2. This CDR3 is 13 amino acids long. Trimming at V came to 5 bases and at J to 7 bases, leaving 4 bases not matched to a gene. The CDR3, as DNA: TGTGCCAGCAGTCGGACTAGCCATAATGAGCAGTTCTTC. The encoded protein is CASSRTSHNEQFF.

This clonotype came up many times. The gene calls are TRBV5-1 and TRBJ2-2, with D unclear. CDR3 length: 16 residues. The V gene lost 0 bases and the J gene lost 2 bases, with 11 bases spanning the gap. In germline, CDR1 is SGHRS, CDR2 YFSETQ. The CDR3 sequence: CASSLARHGNTGELFF. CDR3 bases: TGCGCCAGCAGCTTGGCCAGACACGGTAACACCGGGGAGCTGTTTTTT.

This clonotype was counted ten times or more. CDR3 region: CASSLAATSGTYEQYF. The CDR3 nucleotides are TGTGCCAGCAGCTTAGCGGCGACTAGCGGGACCTACGAGCAGTACTTC. J is TRBJ2-7 and V is TRBV7-8; the match to TRBD2 covers 11 bases. The length of the CDR3 is 16 residues. Germline V CDR1 and CDR2: SGHVS, FQNEAQ. V trimming: 0 bases; J trimming: 2 bases; junction bases outside the gene matches: 3. Looking up the rest from reference TRBV7-8 and TRBJ2-7 gives the full variable domain: GAGVSQSPRYKVAKRGQDVALRCDPISGHVSLFWYQQALGQGPEFLTYFQNEAQLDKSGLPSDRFFAERPEGSVSTLKIQRTQQEDSAVYLCASSLAATSGTYEQYFGPGTRLTVT.

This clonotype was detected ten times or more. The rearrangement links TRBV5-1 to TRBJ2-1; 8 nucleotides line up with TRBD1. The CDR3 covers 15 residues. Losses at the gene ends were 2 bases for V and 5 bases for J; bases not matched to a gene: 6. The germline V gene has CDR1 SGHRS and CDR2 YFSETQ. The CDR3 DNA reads TGCGCCAGCAGCTTAAAGGACAGGGCTCACAATGAGCAGTTCTTC. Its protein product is CASSLKDRAHNEQFF.

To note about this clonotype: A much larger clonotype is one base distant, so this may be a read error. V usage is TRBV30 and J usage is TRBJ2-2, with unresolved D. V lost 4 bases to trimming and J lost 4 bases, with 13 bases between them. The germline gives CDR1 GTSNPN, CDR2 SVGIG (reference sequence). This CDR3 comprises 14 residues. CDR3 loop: CAWTWGRVTGELFF. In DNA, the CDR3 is TGTGCCTGGACTTGGGGTCGCGTCACCGGGGAGCTGTTTTTT.

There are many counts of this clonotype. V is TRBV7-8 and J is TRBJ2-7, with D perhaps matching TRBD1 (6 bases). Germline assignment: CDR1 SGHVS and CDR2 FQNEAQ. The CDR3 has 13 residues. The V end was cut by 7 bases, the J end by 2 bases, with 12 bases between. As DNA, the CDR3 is TGTGCCAGCACCTCACAGGGCCCCTACGAGCAGTACTTC. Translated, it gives CASTSQGPYEQYF. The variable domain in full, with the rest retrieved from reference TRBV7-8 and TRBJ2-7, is GAGVSQSPRYKVAKRGQDVALRCDPISGHVSLFWYQQALGQGPEFLTYFQNEAQLDKSGLPSDRFFAERPEGSVSTLKIQRTQQEDSAVYLCASTSQGPYEQYFGPGTRLTVT.

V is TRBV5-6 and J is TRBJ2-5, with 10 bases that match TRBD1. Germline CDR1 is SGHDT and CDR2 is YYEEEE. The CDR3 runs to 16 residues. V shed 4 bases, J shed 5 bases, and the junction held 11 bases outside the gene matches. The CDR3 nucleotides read TGTGCCAGCAGCCGATGGGACAGGGGACCCCAGGAGACCCAGTACTTC. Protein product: CASSRWDRGPQETQYF.

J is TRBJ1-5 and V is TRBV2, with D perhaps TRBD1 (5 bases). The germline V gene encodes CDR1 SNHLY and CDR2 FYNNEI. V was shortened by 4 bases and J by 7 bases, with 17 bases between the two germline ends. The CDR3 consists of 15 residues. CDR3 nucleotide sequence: TGTGCCAGCAGTGCGGAGTGGGGGGGTTACCAGCCCCAGCATTTT. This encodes CASSAEWGGYQPQHF.

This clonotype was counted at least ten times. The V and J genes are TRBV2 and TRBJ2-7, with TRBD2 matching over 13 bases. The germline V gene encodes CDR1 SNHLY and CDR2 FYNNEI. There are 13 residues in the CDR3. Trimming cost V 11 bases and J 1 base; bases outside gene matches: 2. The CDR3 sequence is CAGLAGVSYEQYF. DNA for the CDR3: TGTGCCGGACTAGCGGGGGTTTCCTACGAGCAGTACTTC.

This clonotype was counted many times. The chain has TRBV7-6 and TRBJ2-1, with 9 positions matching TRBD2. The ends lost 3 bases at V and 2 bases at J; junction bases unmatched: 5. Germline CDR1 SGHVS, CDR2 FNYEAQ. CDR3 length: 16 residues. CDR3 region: CASSLTAGGPYNEQFF. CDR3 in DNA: TGTGCCAGCAGCTTGACGGCGGGAGGGCCCTACAATGAGCAGTTCTTC.

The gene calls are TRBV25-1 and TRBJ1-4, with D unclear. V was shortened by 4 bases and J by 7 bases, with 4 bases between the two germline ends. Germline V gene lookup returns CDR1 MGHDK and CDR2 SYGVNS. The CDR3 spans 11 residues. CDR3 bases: TGTGCCAGCAGTGGTCCTGAAAAACTGTTTTTT. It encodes CASSGPEKLFF.

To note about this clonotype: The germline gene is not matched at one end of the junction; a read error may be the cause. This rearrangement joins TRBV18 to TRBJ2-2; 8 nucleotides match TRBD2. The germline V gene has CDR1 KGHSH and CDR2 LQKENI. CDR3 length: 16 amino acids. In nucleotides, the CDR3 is TGTGCCAGCTCACCACTCTCTCTAGCGGGCACCGGGGGGCTGTTTTTT. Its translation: CASSPLSLAGTGGLFF.

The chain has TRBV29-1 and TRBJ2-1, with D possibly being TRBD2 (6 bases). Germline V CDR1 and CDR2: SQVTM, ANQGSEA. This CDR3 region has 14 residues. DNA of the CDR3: TGCAGTGCTATGCAAAGTGGACTATATCTTGAGCAGTTCTTC. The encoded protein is CSAMQSGLYLEQFF.

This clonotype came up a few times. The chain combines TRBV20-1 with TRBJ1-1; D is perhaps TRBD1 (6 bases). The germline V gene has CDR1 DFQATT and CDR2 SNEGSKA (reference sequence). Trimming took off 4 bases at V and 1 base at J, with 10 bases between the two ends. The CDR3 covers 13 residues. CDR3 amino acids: CSAIRGENTEAFF. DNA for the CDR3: TGCAGTGCTATTAGGGGGGAGAACACTGAAGCTTTCTTT.

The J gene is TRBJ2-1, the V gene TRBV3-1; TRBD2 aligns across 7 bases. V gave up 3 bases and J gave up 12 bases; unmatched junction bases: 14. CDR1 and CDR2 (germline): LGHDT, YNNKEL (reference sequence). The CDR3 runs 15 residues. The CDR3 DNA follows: TGTGCCAGCAGCCAGGGGGGACTATCTCTGGTTGCGCAGTTCTTC. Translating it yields CASSQGGLSLVAQFF.

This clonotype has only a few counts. The CDR3 protein is CASSQLEFRQGHYGYTF. In DNA, the CDR3 is TGTGCCAGCAGCCAATTGGAGTTCAGACAGGGCCACTATGGCTACACCTTC. The chain links TRBV3-1 to TRBJ1-2; TRBD1 matches at 7 bases. V lost 2 bases and J lost 3; bases outside the gene matches: 12. The CDR3 loop spans 17 amino acids. Germline V CDR1 and CDR2: LGHDT, YNNKEL (reference sequence).

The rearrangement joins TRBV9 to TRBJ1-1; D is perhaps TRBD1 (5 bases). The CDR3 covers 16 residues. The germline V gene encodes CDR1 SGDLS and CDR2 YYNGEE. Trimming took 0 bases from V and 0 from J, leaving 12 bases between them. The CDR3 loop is CASSVGVTVMNTEAFF. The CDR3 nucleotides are TGTGCCAGCAGCGTAGGGGTGACAGTCATGAACACTGAAGCTTTCTTT.

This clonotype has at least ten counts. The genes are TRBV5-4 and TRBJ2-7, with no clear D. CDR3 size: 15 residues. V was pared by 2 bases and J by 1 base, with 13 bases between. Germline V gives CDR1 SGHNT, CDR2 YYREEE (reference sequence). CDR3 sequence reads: CASSFGQVLSYEQYF. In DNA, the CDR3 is TGTGCCAGCAGCTTTGGCCAGGTTCTTTCCTACGAGCAGTACTTC.

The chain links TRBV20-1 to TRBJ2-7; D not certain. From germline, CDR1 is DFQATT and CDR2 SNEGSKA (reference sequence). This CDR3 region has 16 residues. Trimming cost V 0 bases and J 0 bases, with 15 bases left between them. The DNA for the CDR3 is TGCAGTGCTAGAGACCCGACTGGGTCTCGCTCCTACGAGCAGTACTTC. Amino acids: CSARDPTGSRSYEQYF.